One sample yielded the 5 T cell receptor beta chains listed below, sequenced in a study of CD8 T cells in ankylosing spondylitis. TCRdb re-analysed the 5' RACE reads in MiXCR, keeping a single row per CDR3 protein. This table holds around 320,000 distinct CDR3 sequences, less than 25% found once. The sample taken for sequencing was blood, either unsorted or a sorted T cell fraction (not recorded which). The receptors stem from a female donor with ankylosing spondylitis or in good health (not recorded which).

V usage is TRBV30 and J usage is TRBJ2-1; TRBD2 matches at 11 bases. Germline values: CDR1 GTSNPN, CDR2 SVGIG (reference sequence). V shed 3 bases, J shed 3 bases, and the junction held 7 bases outside the gene matches. The CDR3 spans 16 residues. The CDR3 spells CAWRKGGLAGYNEQFF. The DNA for the CDR3 is TGTGCCTGGAGAAAGGGAGGACTAGCGGGCTACAATGAGCAGTTCTTC.

This clonotype was seen a few times. The chain is built from TRBV7-9 and TRBJ2-7; a weak D match, TRBD2 (5 bases). The germline V and J ends were trimmed by 3 bases and 3 bases, with 12 bases remaining between them. The CDR3 is 14 residues long. In germline, CDR1 is SEHNR, CDR2 FQNEAQ (reference sequence). In nucleotides, the CDR3 is TGTGCCAGCAGCTTCGGACTCAGGAGCTACGAGCAGTACTTC. Its protein product is CASSFGLRSYEQYF.

This clonotype has a handful of counts. V usage is TRBV20-1 and J usage is TRBJ1-1; D is unclear. The length of the CDR3 is 12 residues. Per the germline V gene, CDR1 is DFQATT and CDR2 is SNEGSKA (reference sequence). V was shortened by 4 bases and J by 1 base, with 7 bases between the two germline ends. This chain's CDR3 is CSANEWNTEAFF. CDR3 bases: TGCAGTGCTAACGAATGGAACACTGAAGCTTTCTTT.

The table lists this clonotype with a few counts. This sequence joins TRBV20-1 and TRBJ2-5, with D possibly TRBD2 on 6 matching bases. V was trimmed by 6 bases and J by 0 bases, leaving 17 bases between them. Germline lookup yields CDR1 DFQATT and CDR2 SNEGSKA (reference sequence). CDR3 length equals 15 residues. Written as DNA, the CDR3 is TGCAGTGCCTCCCGGGGGAGCATCAACCAAGAGACCCAGTACTTC. It codes for CSASRGSINQETQYF.

This clonotype appeared a few times. V usage is TRBV7-2 and J usage is TRBJ2-4, with D perhaps TRBD2 (7 bases). The germline gives CDR1 SGHTA, CDR2 FQGNSA. V was clipped by 5 bases and J by 8 bases, with 13 bases between them. This CDR3 has 13 amino acids. CDR3: CASSPGGRDIQYF. The CDR3 DNA follows: TGTGCCAGCAGCCCCGGGGGGCGGGACATTCAGTACTTC.